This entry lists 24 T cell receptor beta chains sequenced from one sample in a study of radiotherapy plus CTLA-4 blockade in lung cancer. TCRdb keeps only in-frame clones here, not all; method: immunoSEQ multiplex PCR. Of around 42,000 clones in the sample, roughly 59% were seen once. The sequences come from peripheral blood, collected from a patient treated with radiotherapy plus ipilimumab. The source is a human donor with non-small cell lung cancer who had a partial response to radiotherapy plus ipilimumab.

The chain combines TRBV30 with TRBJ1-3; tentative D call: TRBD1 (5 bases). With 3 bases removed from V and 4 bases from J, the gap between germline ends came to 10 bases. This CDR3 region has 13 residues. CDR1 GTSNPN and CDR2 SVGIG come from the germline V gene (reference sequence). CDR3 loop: CAWRMGGGNTIYF. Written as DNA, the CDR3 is TGTGCCTGGAGAATGGGGGGAGGAAACACCATATATTTT.

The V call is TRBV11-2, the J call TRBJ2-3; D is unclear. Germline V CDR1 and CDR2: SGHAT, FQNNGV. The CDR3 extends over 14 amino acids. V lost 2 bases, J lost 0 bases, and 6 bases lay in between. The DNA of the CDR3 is TGTGCCAGCAGCTTATACGGGAGCACAGATACGCAGTATTTT. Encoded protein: CASSLYGSTDTQYF.

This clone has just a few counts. CDR3 coding DNA: TGTGCCAGCAGCACTGGCGGACTAGCGGGAGGAAGGCCCCGCAATGAGCAGTTCTTC. Its translation: CASSTGGLAGGRPRNEQFF. The chain joins TRBV5-6 to TRBJ2-1; TRBD2 agrees at 14 bases. The V and J ends lost 4 bases and 6 bases, in that order; junction bases with no gene match: 15. Per the germline V gene, CDR1 is SGHDT and CDR2 is YYEEEE. This CDR3 has 19 residues.

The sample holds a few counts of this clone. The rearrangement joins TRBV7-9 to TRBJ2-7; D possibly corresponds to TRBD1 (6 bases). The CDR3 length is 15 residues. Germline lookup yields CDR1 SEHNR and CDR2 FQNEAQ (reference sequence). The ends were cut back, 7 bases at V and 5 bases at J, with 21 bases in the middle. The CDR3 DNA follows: TGTGCCAGCACCGTTAGGACAGACGGCCCCCACGAGCAGTACTTC. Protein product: CASTVRTDGPHEQYF.

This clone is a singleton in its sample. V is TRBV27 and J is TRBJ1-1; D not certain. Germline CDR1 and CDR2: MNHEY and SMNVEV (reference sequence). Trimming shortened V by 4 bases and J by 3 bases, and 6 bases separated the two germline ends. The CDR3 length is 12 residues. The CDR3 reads CASSSRDTEAFF. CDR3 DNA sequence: TGTGCCAGCAGTTCCCGCGACACTGAAGCTTTCTTT.

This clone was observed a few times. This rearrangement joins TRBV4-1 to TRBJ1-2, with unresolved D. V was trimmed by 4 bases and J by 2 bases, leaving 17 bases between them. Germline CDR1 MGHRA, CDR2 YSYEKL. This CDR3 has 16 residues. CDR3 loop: CASSPNSMVANYGYTF. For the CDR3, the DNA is TGCGCCAGCAGCCCCAACTCCATGGTTGCAAACTATGGCTACACCTTC.

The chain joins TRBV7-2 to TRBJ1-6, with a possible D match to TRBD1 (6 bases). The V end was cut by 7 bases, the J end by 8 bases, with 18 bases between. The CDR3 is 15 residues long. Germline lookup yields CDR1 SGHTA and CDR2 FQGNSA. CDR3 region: CASTFAWQGYSPLHF. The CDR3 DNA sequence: TGTGCCAGCACCTTTGCGTGGCAGGGGTATTCACCCCTCCACTTT.

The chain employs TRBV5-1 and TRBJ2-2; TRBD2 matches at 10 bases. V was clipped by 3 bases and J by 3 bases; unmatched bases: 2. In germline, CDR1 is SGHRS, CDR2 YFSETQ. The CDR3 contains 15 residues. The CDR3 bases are TGCGCCAGCAGCTCGCTAGCGGGGGACACCGGGGAGCTGTTTTTT. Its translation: CASSSLAGDTGELFF.

DNA for the CDR3: TGTGCCAGCAGCTGGGGCCAGGTCGAAGCTTTCTTT. It codes for CASSWGQVEAFF. This rearrangement joins TRBV5-6 to TRBJ1-1, with D perhaps matching TRBD1 (5 bases). V gave up 3 bases and J gave up 8 bases, with 11 bases separating them. Looked up from germline, CDR1 is SGHDT and CDR2 is YYEEEE. The CDR3 contains 12 residues.

The CDR3 protein is CASSLGGGTNYGYTF. The CDR3 DNA is TGTGCCAGCAGCTTAGGGGGCGGAACTAACTATGGCTACACCTTC. The chain has TRBV7-3 and TRBJ1-2; TRBD1 might be the D (6 bases). V was shortened by 2 bases and J by 0 bases, with 10 bases between the two germline ends. Germline V gives CDR1 SGHTA, CDR2 FQGTGA. The CDR3 length is 15 residues.

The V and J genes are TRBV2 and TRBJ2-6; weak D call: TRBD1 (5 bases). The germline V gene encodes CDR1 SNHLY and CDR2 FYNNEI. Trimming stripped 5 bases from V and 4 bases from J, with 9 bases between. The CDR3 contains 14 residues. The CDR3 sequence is CASSWTTGANVLTF. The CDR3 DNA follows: TGTGCCAGCAGTTGGACAACGGGGGCCAACGTCCTGACTTTC.

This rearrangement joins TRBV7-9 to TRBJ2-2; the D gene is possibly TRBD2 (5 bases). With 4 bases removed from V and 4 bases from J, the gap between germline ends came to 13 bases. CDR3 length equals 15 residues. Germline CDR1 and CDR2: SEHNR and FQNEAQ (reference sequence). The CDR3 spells CASSSRTRVTGELFF. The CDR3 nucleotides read TGTGCCAGCAGCTCTCGGACTCGTGTCACCGGGGAGCTGTTTTTT.

The CDR3 loop is CASSVGLLSSGANVLTF. The CDR3 DNA follows: TGTGCCAGCAGCGTTGGACTTTTAAGCTCTGGGGCCAACGTCCTGACTTTC. The chain has TRBV9 and TRBJ2-6; tentatively, D is TRBD2 (5 bases). The CDR3 has 17 residues. Per germline, CDR1 SGDLS and CDR2 YYNGEE. Trimming removed 2 bases at V and 0 bases at J, with 12 bases between.

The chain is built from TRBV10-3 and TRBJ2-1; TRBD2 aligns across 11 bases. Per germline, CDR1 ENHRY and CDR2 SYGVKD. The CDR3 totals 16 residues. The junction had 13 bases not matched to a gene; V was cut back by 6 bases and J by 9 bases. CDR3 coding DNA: TGTGCCATCAGGGGAGTGACTAGCGGGAAAACCGGTGAGCAGTTCTTC. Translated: CAIRGVTSGKTGEQFF.

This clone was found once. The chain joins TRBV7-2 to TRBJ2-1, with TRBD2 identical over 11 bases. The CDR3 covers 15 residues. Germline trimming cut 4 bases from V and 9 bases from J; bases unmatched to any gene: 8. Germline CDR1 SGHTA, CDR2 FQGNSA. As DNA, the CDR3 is TGTGCCAGCAGCTCAGAAGGTCTAGCGGGGGGTGAGCAGTTCTTC. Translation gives CASSSEGLAGGEQFF.

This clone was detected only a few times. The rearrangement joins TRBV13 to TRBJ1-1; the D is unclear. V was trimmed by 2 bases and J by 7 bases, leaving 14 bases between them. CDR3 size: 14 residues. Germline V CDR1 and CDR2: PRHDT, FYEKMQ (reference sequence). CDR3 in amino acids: CASSLWTSMDEAFF. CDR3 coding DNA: TGTGCCAGCAGCTTATGGACTTCAATGGATGAAGCTTTCTTT.

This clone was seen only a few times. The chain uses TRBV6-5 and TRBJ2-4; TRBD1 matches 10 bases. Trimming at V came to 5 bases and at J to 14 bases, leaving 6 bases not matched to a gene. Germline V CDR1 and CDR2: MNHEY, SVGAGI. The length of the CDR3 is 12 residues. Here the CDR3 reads CASSPRGTGEYF. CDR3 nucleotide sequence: TGTGCCAGCAGTCCCCGGGGGACAGGGGAGTACTTC.

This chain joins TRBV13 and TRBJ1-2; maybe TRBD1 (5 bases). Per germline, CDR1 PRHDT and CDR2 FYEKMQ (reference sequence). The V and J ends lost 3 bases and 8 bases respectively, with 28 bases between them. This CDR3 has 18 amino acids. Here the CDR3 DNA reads TGTGCCAGCAGCTTTTTACCCTTTGACGGAGGGGTCCACAAGGGCTACACCTTC. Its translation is CASSFLPFDGGVHKGYTF.

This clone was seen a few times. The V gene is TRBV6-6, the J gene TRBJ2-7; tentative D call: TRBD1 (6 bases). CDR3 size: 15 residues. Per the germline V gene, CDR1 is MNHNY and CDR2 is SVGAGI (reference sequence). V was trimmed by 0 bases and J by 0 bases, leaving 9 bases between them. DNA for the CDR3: TGTGCCAGCAGTTACTCCCGGGACATCTCCTACGAGCAGTACTTC. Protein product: CASSYSRDISYEQYF.

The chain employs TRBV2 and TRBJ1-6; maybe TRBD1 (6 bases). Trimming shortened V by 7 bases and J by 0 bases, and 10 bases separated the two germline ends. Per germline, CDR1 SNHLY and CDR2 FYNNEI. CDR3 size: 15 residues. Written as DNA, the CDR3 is TGTGCCAGCATCCAGGGGAGCTCCTATAATTCACCCCTCCACTTT. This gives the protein CASIQGSSYNSPLHF.

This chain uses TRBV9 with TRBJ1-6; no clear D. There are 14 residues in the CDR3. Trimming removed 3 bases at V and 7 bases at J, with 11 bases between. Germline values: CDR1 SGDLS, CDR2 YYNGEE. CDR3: CASSGQTLNSPLHF. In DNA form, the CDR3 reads TGTGCCAGCAGCGGCCAGACTTTAAATTCACCCCTCCACTTT. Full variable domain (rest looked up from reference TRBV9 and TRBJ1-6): DSGVTQTPKHLITATGQRVTLRCSPRSGDLSVYWYQQSLDQGLQFLIQYYNGEERAKGNILERFSAQQFPDLHSELNLSSLELGDSALYFCASSGQTLNSPLHFGNGTRLTVT.

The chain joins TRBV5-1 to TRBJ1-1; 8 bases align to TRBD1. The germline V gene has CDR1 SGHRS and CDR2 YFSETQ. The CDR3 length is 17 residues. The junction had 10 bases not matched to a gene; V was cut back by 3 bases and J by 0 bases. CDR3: CASSSSTGALMNTEAFF. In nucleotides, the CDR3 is TGCGCCAGCAGCTCTTCGACAGGGGCGTTGATGAACACTGAAGCTTTCTTT.

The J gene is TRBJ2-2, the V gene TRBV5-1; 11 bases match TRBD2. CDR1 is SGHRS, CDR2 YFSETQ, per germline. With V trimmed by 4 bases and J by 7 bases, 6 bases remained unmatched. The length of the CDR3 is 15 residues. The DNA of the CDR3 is TGCGCCAGCAGCCCTTCTAGCGGGAGGAACGGGGAGCTGTTTTTT. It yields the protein CASSPSSGRNGELFF.

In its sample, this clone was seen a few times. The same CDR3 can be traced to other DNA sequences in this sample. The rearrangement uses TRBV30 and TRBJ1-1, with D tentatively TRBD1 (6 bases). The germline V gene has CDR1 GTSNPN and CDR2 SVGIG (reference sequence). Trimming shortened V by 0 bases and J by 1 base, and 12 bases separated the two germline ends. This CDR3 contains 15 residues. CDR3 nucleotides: TGTGCCTGGAGTGTCCCCGACAGGACGAACACTGAAGCTTTCTTT. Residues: CAWSVPDRTNTEAFF. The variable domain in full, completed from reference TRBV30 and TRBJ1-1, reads SQTIHQWPATLVQPVGSPLSLECTVEGTSNPNLYWYRQAAGRGLQLLFYSVGIGQISSEVPQNLSASRPQDRQFILSSKKLLLSDSGFYLCAWSVPDRTNTEAFFGQGTRLTVV.